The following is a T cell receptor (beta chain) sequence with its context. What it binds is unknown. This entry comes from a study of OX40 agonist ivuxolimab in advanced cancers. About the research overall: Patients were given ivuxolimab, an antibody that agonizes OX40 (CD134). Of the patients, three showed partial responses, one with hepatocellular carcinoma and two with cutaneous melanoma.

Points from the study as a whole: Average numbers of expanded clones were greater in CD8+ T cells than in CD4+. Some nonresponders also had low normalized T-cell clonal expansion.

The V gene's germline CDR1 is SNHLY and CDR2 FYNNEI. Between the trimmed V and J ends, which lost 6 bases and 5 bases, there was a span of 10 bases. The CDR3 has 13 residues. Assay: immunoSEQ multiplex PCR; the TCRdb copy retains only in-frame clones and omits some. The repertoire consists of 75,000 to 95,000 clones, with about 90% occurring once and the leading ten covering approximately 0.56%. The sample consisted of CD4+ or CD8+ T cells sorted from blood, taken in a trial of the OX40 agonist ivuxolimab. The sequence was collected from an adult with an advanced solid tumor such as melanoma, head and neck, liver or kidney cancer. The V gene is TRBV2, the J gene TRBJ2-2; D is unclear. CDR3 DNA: TGTGCCAGCAGGCTCTCATGGACCGGGGAGCTGTTTTTT. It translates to CASRLSWTGELFF.